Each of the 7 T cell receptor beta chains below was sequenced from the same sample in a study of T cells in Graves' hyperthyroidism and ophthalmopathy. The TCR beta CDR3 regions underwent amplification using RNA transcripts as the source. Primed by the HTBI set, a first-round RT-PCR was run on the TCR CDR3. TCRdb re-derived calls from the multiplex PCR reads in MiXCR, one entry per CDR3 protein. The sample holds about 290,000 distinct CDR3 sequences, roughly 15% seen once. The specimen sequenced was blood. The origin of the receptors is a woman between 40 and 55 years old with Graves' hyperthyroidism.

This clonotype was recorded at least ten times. Written as DNA, the CDR3 is TGTGCCAGCAGCTTAGAGTCCGACCGGGAGCTGTTTTTT. Translating gives CASSLESDRELFF. The rearrangement links TRBV11-3 to TRBJ2-2; D is uncertain. V was clipped by 0 bases and J by 9 bases, with 8 bases between them. The CDR3 has 13 amino acids. The germline V gene has CDR1 SGHNT and CDR2 YENEEA.

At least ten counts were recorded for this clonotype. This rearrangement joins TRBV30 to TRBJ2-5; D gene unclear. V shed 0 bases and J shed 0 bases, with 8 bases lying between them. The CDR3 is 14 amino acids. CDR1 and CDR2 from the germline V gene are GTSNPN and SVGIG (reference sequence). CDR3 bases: TGTGCCTGGAGTGTGGCCGAGTACCAAGAGACCCAGTACTTC. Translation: CAWSVAEYQETQYF.

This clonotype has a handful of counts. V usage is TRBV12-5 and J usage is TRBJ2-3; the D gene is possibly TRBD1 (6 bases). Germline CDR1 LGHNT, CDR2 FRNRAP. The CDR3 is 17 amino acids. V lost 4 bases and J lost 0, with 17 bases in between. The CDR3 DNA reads TGTGCTAGTGGTTGGGTTACAGGGTCGGTAAGCACAGATACGCAGTATTTT. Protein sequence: CASGWVTGSVSTDTQYF. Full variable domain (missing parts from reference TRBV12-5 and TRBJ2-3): DARVTQTPRHKVTEMGQEVTMRCQPILGHNTVFWYRQTMMQGLELLAYFRNRAPLDDSGMPKDRFSAEMPDATLATLKIQPSEPRDSAVYFCASGWVTGSVSTDTQYFGPGTRLTVL.

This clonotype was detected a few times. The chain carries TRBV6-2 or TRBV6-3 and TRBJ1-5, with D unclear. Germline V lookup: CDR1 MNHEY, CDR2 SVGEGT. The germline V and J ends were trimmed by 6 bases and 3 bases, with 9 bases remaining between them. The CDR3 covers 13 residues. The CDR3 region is CASSWTSNQPQHF. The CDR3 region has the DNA TGTGCCAGCAGCTGGACCTCCAATCAGCCCCAGCATTTT.

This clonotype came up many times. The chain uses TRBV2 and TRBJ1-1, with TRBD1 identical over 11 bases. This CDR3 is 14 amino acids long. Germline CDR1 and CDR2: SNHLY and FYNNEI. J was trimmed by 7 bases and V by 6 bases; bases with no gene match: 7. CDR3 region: CASRPRTGGYEAFF. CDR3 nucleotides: TGTGCCAGCAGGCCCCGGACAGGGGGCTATGAAGCTTTCTTT. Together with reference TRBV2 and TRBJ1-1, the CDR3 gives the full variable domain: EPEVTQTPSHQVTQMGQEVILRCVPISNHLYFYWYRQILGQKVEFLVSFYNNEISEKSEIFDDQFSVERPDGSNFTLKIRSTKLEDSAMYFCASRPRTGGYEAFFGQGTRLTVV.

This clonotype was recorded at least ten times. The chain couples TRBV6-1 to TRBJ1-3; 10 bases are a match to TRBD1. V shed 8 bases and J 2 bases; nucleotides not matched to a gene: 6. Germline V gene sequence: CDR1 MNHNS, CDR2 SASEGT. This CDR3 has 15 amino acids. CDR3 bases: TGTGCCAGCCGTTTTGACAGGGGGCCTGGAAACACCATATATTTT. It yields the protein CASRFDRGPGNTIYF.

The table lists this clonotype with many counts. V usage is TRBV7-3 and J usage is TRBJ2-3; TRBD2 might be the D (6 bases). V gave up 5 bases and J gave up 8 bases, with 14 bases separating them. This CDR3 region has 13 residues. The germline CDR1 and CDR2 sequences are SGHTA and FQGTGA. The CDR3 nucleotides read TGTGCCAGCAGCCCCGGGACTGGCGGTACGCAGTATTTT. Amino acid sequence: CASSPGTGGTQYF.